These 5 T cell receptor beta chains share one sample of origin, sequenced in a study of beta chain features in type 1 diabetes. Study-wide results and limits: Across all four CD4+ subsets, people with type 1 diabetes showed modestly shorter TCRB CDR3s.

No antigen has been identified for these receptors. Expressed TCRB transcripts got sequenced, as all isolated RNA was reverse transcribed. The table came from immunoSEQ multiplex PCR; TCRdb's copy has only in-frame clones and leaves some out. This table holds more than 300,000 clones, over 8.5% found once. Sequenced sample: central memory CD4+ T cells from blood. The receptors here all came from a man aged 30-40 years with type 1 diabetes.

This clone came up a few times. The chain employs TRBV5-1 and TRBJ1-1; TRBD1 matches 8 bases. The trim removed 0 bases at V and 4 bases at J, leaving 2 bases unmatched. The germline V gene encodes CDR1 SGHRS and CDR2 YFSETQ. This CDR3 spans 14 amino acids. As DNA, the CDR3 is TGCGCCAGCAGCTTGGAACAGGGGGGCACTGAAGCTTTCTTT. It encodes CASSLEQGGTEAFF.

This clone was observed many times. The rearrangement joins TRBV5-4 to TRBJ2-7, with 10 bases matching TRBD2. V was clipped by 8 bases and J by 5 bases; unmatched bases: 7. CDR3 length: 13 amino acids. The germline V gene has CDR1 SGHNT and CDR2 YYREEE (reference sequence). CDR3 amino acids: CASSLAGVDEQYF. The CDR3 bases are TGTGCCAGTAGTCTAGCGGGAGTAGACGAGCAGTACTTC.

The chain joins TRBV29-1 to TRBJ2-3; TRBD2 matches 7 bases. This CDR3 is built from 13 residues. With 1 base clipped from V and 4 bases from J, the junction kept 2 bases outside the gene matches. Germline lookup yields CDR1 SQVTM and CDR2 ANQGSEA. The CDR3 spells CSVEGTSPDTQYF. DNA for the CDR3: TGCAGCGTTGAAGGGACTAGTCCAGATACGCAGTATTTT.

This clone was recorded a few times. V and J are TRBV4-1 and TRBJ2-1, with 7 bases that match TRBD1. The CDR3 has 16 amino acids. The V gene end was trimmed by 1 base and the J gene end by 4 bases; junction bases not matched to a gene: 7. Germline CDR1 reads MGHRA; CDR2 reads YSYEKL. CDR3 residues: CASSQGPRDSYNEQFF. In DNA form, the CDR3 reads TGCGCCAGCAGCCAAGGGCCCCGGGACAGTTACAATGAGCAGTTCTTC.

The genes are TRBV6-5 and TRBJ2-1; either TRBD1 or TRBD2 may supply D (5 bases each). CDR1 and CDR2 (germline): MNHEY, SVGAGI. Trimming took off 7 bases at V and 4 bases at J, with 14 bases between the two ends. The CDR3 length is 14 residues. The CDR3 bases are TGTGCCAGCAATCCCGGGGCTCGTTACAATGAGCAGTTCTTC. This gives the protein CASNPGARYNEQFF.